This T cell receptor (beta chain) was recovered during a study of graft-versus-host responses after intestinal transplantation. CDR3 length: 16 amino acids. Trimming stripped 5 bases from V and 8 bases from J, with 22 bases between. Germline-derived CDR1 and CDR2 are SGHTS and YDEGEE. Method: immunoSEQ multiplex PCR; TCRdb's copy keeps in-frame clones and lacks some. The sample records about 37,000 clones, about nine tenths being singletons. Both intraepithelial and lamina propria lymphocytes were released by processing graft tissue. The chain is built from TRBV5-8 and TRBJ1-4, with D perhaps matching TRBD1 (5 bases). The sample was ileum tissue, taken 200 to 210 days after intestinal transplant. The TCR was taken from a human patient who received an intestinal transplant, so some T cells may come from the graft donor. CDR3 DNA sequence: TGTGCCAGCAGTCATGCGGGCAGGGAAGGGAGGGAAAAACTGTTTTTT. Amino acids: CASSHAGREGREKLFF.